These 15 T cell receptor beta chains originate from one sample sequenced in a study of beta chain features in type 1 diabetes. Every bit of the isolated RNA underwent reverse transcription, so sequencing read expressed TCRB transcripts. Sequencing was performed with immunoSEQ multiplex PCR; in TCRdb, only in-frame clones are kept and a portion is missing. The sample includes a few hundred thousand clones, roughly 16% of them seen just once. The sample was naive CD4+ T cells from blood. The receptors were gathered from a young woman in good health.

This clone appeared a few times. The chain carries TRBV4-2 and TRBJ2-3; the D gene is possibly TRBD2 (6 bases). CDR1 and CDR2 from the germline V gene are LGHNA and YNFKEQ. CDR3 length: 15 residues. Deletions cut 0 bases from V and 3 bases from J, with 10 bases between. This chain's CDR3 is CASSQEQRVTDTQYF. The CDR3 nucleotides are TGTGCCAGCAGCCAAGAGCAGCGGGTTACAGATACGCAGTATTTT.

This clone was recorded a few times. This chain uses TRBV15 with TRBJ1-2; TRBD1 matches at 7 bases. This CDR3 region has 13 residues. From germline, CDR1 is LNHNV and CDR2 YYDKDF (reference sequence). V shed 1 base and J 7 bases; nucleotides not matched to a gene: 3. The chain's CDR3 is CATSRGGGGGYTF. Written as DNA, the CDR3 is TGTGCCACCAGCAGAGGAGGGGGCGGTGGCTACACCTTC.

This chain uses TRBV18 with TRBJ2-4, with a weak D call TRBD2 (5 bases). The CDR3 runs 13 residues. V lost 4 bases and J lost 9, with 13 bases in between. Germline V gene sequence: CDR1 KGHSH, CDR2 LQKENI. The chain's CDR3 is CASSLGPGSIQYF. The CDR3 nucleotides read TGTGCCAGCTCACTCGGACCTGGGAGCATTCAGTACTTC.

The table lists this clone with a few counts. This chain links TRBV29-1 with TRBJ2-3; 10 bases fit TRBD2. The CDR3 is 14 amino acids. V lost 4 bases and J lost 1; bases outside the gene matches: 2. The germline V gene encodes CDR1 SQVTM and CDR2 ANQGSEA. This CDR3 reads CSVALAGRTDTQYF. The CDR3 DNA reads TGCAGCGTTGCACTAGCGGGACGCACAGATACGCAGTATTTT.

This chain uses TRBV30 with TRBJ1-5; perhaps TRBD1 as D (5 bases). V lost 2 bases and J lost 0, with 11 bases in between. Germline V gives CDR1 GTSNPN, CDR2 SVGIG (reference sequence). The CDR3 consists of 15 residues. CDR3 DNA: TGTGCCTGGAGTCCCGACAGTCATAGCAATCAGCCCCAGCATTTT. This sequence encodes CAWSPDSHSNQPQHF. Supplemented by reference TRBV30 and TRBJ1-5, the full variable domain reads SQTIHQWPATLVQPVGSPLSLECTVEGTSNPNLYWYRQAAGRGLQLLFYSVGIGQISSEVPQNLSASRPQDRQFILSSKKLLLSDSGFYLCAWSPDSHSNQPQHFGDGTRLSIL.

This sequence joins TRBV6-6 and TRBJ2-7; 8 bases map to TRBD2. The V segment lost 5 bases and the J segment 3 bases; nucleotides outside the gene matches: 6. The germline gives CDR1 MNHNY, CDR2 SVGAGI (reference sequence). The CDR3 covers 14 residues. This chain's CDR3 is CASSPLAGSYEQYF. CDR3 in DNA: TGTGCCAGCAGTCCATTAGCGGGAAGCTACGAGCAGTACTTC.

This clone was recorded a few times. This chain connects TRBV28 to TRBJ2-7, with TRBD1 as a possible D gene (6 bases). V was trimmed by 5 bases and J by 3 bases, leaving 8 bases between them. Looked up from germline, CDR1 is MDHEN and CDR2 is SYDVKM. The CDR3 is made up of 12 amino acids. CDR3: CASSPGDYEQYF. The CDR3 DNA reads TGTGCCAGCAGTCCAGGGGACTACGAGCAGTACTTC.

This clone has only a few counts. V is TRBV18 and J is TRBJ1-5; the match to TRBD1 covers 8 bases. The CDR3 is made up of 16 amino acids. Germline V gene sequence: CDR1 KGHSH, CDR2 LQKENI. V dropped 3 bases and J dropped 3; count of bases not matched to a gene: 7. CDR3 sequence: CASSPDRDRNNQPQHF. CDR3 coding DNA: TGTGCCAGCTCACCGGACCGGGACAGGAACAATCAGCCCCAGCATTTT.

This clone occurred a few times. The genes are TRBV4-1 and TRBJ2-7; tentatively, D is TRBD1 (5 bases). The V gene lost 4 bases and the J gene lost 2 bases, with 9 bases spanning the gap. The V gene's germline CDR1 is MGHRA and CDR2 YSYEKL. The CDR3 spans 13 residues. CDR3 amino acids: CASSPSTAYEQYF. The CDR3, as DNA: TGCGCCAGCAGCCCCTCGACAGCCTACGAGCAGTACTTC.

The rearrangement uses TRBV6-5 and TRBJ1-1; D unclear. CDR1 and CDR2 (germline): MNHEY, SVGAGI. The V and J ends lost 1 base and 0 bases respectively, with 9 bases between them. The CDR3 spans 15 residues. The DNA for the CDR3 is TGTGCCAGCAGTTACTTTAACAGTGTGAACACTGAAGCTTTCTTT. Amino acids: CASSYFNSVNTEAFF.

This clone was detected a few times. This chain links TRBV7-9 with TRBJ2-5, with D perhaps matching TRBD1 (5 bases). Germline V gene data show CDR1 as SEHNR and CDR2 as FQNEAQ (reference sequence). This CDR3 comprises 15 residues. The V end was cut by 1 base, the J end by 0 bases, with 9 bases between. CDR3 in amino acids: CASSLVPGNQETQYF. The CDR3 DNA is TGTGCCAGCAGCTTAGTGCCAGGGAACCAAGAGACCCAGTACTTC.

This CDR3 reads CASSWTSGTWLDYGYTF. CDR3 bases: TGCGCCAGCAGCTGGACCTCCGGGACATGGTTGGACTATGGCTACACCTTC. The V call is TRBV5-1, the J call TRBJ1-2; D is possibly TRBD1 (6 bases). From germline, CDR1 is SGHRS and CDR2 YFSETQ. V gave up 3 bases and J gave up 3 bases, with 21 bases separating them. CDR3 length: 17 amino acids.

Only a few counts were recorded for this clone. The rearrangement joins TRBV28 to TRBJ2-7; 11 bases are a match to TRBD1. Unmatched junction bases numbered 1, after V lost 4 bases and J lost 5 bases. CDR1 is MDHEN and CDR2 is SYDVKM in the germline V gene. The length of the CDR3 is 13 residues. Here the CDR3 DNA reads TGTGCCAGCAGTTGGACAGGGGGCAACGAGCAGTACTTC. Encoded protein: CASSWTGGNEQYF.

This chain's CDR3 is CASSFRDNQPQHF. The CDR3 nucleotides read TGTGCCAGCAGTTTCCGGGACAATCAGCCCCAGCATTTT. This sequence joins TRBV2 and TRBJ1-5, with D uncertain. V was clipped by 5 bases and J by 3 bases, with 8 bases between them. The CDR3 is 13 amino acids. Germline lookup yields CDR1 SNHLY and CDR2 FYNNEI.

The rearrangement joins TRBV7-2 to TRBJ1-2; 7 positions match TRBD1. The V segment lost 2 bases and the J segment 0 bases; nucleotides outside the gene matches: 3. This CDR3 spans 15 amino acids. Germline CDR1 and CDR2: SGHTA and FQGNSA. CDR3 amino acids: CASSLRDSSNYGYTF. As DNA, the CDR3 is TGTGCCAGCAGCTTAAGGGACAGCTCTAACTATGGCTACACCTTC.